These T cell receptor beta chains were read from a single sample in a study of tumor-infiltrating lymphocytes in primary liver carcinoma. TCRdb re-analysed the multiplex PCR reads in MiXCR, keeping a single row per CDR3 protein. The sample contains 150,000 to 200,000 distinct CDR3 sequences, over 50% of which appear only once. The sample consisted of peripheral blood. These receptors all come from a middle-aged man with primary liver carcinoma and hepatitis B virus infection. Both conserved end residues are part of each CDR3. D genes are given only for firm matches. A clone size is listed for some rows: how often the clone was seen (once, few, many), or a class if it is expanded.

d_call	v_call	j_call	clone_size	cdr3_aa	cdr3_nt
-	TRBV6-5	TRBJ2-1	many	CASSYSITQGNEQFF	TGTGCCAGCAGTTACTCGATTACCCAGGGCAATGAGCAGTTCTTC
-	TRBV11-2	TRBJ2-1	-	CVISFGGFWERQFF	TGTGTCATCAGCTTTGGGGGATTCTGGGAGAGGCAGTTCTTC
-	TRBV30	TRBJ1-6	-	CAWSVTSSYNSPLHF	TGTGCCTGGAGTGTTACGTCCTCCTATAATTCACCCCTCCACTTT
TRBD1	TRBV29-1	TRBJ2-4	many	CSVEAQGYGNIQYF	TGCAGCGTTGAGGCACAGGGGTATGGTAACATTCAGTACTTC
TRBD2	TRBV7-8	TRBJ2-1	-	CASSLFISGDLTYNEQFF	TGTGCCAGCAGCTTATTCATTAGCGGGGACCTAACCTACAATGAGCAGTTCTTC
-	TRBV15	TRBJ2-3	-	CATSRGSVGTDTQYF	TGTGCCACCAGCAGAGGAAGCGTGGGGACAGATACGCAGTATTTT
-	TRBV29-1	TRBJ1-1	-	CSVHQEATEAFF	TGCAGCGTCCACCAGGAGGCCACTGAAGCTTTCTTT
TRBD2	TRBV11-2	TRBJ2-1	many	CASSSTSGAGNEQFF	TGTGCCAGCAGCTCGACTAGCGGGGCGGGGAATGAGCAGTTCTTC
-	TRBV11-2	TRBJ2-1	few	CSSSLDLAGVDEQFF	TGTTCCAGCAGCTTAGACCTAGCAGGAGTGGATGAGCAGTTCTTC
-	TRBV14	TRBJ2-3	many	CASSQIESTQYF	TGTGCCAGCAGCCAAATTGAGAGTACGCAGTATTTT
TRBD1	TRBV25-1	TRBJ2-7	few	CASSPTGQGGYEQYF	TGTGCCAGCAGTCCAACCGGACAGGGTGGCTACGAGCAGTACTTC
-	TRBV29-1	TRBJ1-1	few	CSVARGTEAFF	TGCAGCGTTGCGAGGGGCACTGAAGCTTTCTTT
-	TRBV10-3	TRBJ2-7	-	CAISAGGGYEQYF	TGTGCCATCAGTGCCGGGGGTGGCTACGAGCAGTACTTC
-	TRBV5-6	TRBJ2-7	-	CASSSAYEQYF	TGTGCCAGCAGCTCGGCCTACGAGCAGTACTTC
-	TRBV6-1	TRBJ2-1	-	CASSPMAPGNEQFF	TGTGCCAGCAGTCCCATGGCTCCTGGGAATGAGCAGTTCTTC
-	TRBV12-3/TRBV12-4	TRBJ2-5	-	CASSLLLPGETQYF	TGTGCCAGCAGTTTGCTCCTCCCCGGAGAGACCCAGTACTTC
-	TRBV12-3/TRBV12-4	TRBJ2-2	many	CASSLHVRRKGTGELFF	TGTGCCAGCAGTTTACATGTGAGGCGAAAGGGGACCGGGGAGCTGTTTTTT
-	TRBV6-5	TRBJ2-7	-	CASGLVVGSEQYF	TGTGCCAGCGGTCTGGTGGTGGGAAGCGAGCAGTACTTC
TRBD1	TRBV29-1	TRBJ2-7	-	CSVEALGQGSYEQYF	TGCAGCGTTGAAGCCCTGGGACAGGGCTCCTACGAGCAGTACTTC
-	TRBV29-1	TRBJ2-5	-	CSGGANARKETQYF	TGCAGCGGTGGGGCTAACGCAAGGAAAGAGACCCAGTACTTC
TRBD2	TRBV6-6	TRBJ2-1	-	CASNPSGLEQFF	TGTGCCAGCAACCCTAGCGGTCTTGAGCAGTTCTTC
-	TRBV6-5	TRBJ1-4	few	CASSSPRKEKLFF	TGTGCCAGCAGTTCCCCTCGGAAGGAAAAACTGTTTTTT
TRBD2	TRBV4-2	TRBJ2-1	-	CASSQGETSGSSTRDEQFF	TGTGCCAGTAGCCAAGGAGAAACTAGCGGGAGTTCCACACGGGATGAGCAGTTCTTC
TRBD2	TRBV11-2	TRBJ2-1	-	CASSLVALAGTEGQFF	TGTGCCAGCAGCTTAGTGGCGCTAGCGGGAACCGAGGGGCAGTTCTTC
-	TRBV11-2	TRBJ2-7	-	CAVSLNNGAYEQYF	TGTGCCGTCAGCTTAAACAACGGAGCCTACGAGCAATACTTC
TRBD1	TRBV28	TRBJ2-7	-	CASSLGPGTGLGAYERYF	TGTGCCAGCAGTCTGGGTCCAGGGACAGGGCTAGGGGCCTACGAGCGTTACTTC